This TCR beta chain was obtained from a study of blood T cell repertoires in COVID-19. Study as a whole: Material from acute and convalescent COVID-19 was sourced from the United States, Italy and Spain. PBMCs, B-cell-depleted T cells, or T cells were the source of the cDNA or gDNA that made up the material.

In the original workflow: Reference gene primer amplification yielded estimated nucleated cell counts. TCRdb keeps only in-frame clones here, not all; method: immunoSEQ multiplex PCR. Clone size and V and J calls were adopted from that table, with D and trimming inferred from the DNA. The sample has more than 200,000 clones, roughly nine tenths seen once. Germline V gene data show CDR1 as LNHDA and CDR2 as SQIVND (reference sequence). V was clipped by 4 bases and J by 9 bases; unmatched bases: 10. The CDR3 extends over 14 amino acids. The chain combines TRBV19 with TRBJ1-2; 8 bases line up with TRBD1. Sequenced: peripheral blood. This TCR derives from a woman aged 45-65 years with acute or convalescent COVID-19. DNA for the CDR3: TGTGCCAGTAGTACCCAATTACAGGGGGACAGCTACACCTTC. Translating gives CASSTQLQGDSYTF.